The 18 T cell receptor beta chains listed next were all sequenced from one sample in a study of technical replicates of blood from a few donors. The data were produced by immunoSEQ multiplex PCR, yet TCRdb's version contains in-frame clones alone and is incomplete. This table holds 100,000 or so clones, approximately 94% found once. The specimen sequenced was T cells isolated from PBMCs. The receptors stem from a human donor in good health.

V gene TRBV27 combines with J gene TRBJ2-7; 8 positions agree with TRBD1. CDR1 MNHEY and CDR2 SMNVEV come from the germline V gene (reference sequence). V trimming: 6 bases; J trimming: 3 bases; junction bases outside the gene matches: 4. CDR3 length: 13 residues. The CDR3 is CASSPGQGYEQYF. The DNA of the CDR3 is TGTGCCAGCAGCCCCGGACAGGGCTACGAGCAGTACTTC.

The rearrangement links TRBV7-9 to TRBJ1-1; no clear D gene. This CDR3 comprises 14 residues. CDR1 and CDR2 (germline): SEHNR, FQNEAQ (reference sequence). V dropped 4 bases and J dropped 4 bases, with 13 bases sitting between them. Written as DNA, the CDR3 is TGTGCCAGCAGCTCGGAGGTTATCGGCACTGAAGCTTTCTTT. The encoded protein is CASSSEVIGTEAFF. Combining the CDR3 with reference TRBV7-9 and TRBJ1-1 gives the whole variable domain DTGVSQNPRHKITKRGQNVTFRCDPISEHNRLYWYRQTLGQGPEFLTYFQNEAQLEKSRLLSDRFSAERPKGSFSTLEIQRTEQGDSAMYLCASSSEVIGTEAFFGQGTRLTVV.

This clone has a single count. This chain joins TRBV4-2 and TRBJ1-6; D is perhaps TRBD1 (5 bases). V shed 3 bases and J shed 7 bases, with 22 bases lying between them. There are 18 residues in the CDR3. Germline loops: CDR1 LGHNA, CDR2 YNFKEQ. The chain's CDR3 is CASSHQRAGETSNSPLHF. CDR3 nucleotides: TGTGCCAGCAGCCACCAAAGGGCGGGGGAGACGTCCAATTCACCCCTCCACTTT.

The V call is TRBV4-2, the J call TRBJ1-1; maybe TRBD1 (5 bases). V was clipped by 0 bases and J by 4 bases, with 6 bases between them. The CDR3 spans 13 residues. Per germline, CDR1 LGHNA and CDR2 YNFKEQ. CDR3 nucleotides: TGTGCCAGCAGCCAAGATCAGGGCACTGAAGCTTTCTTT. It yields the protein CASSQDQGTEAFF.

The gene calls are TRBV5-1 and TRBJ2-7; D not certain. The V end lost 1 base, the J end lost 6 bases, and 5 bases lay between the germline ends. CDR1 is SGHRS, CDR2 YFSETQ, per germline. The CDR3 extends over 11 amino acids. In DNA form, the CDR3 reads TGCGCCAGCAGCTTGTTATCCGAGCAGTACTTC. It is translated as CASSLLSEQYF.

V usage is TRBV15 and J usage is TRBJ2-1, with 9 bases identical to TRBD1. The trim removed 6 bases at V and 1 base at J, leaving 7 bases unmatched. The CDR3 covers 16 residues. In germline, CDR1 is LNHNV, CDR2 YYDKDF (reference sequence). The CDR3 region is CATRTPGQGSYNEQFF. The CDR3 nucleotides are TGTGCCACCAGAACACCGGGACAGGGATCCTACAATGAGCAGTTCTTC.

The chain joins TRBV21-1 to TRBJ2-7; TRBD2, the table's D call, was not compared with the DNA. TRBV21-1 is described as a pseudogene. The CDR3 is made up of 13 amino acids. CDR3 DNA sequence: TGTGCCAGCAAGAGGACTACGCTCTACGAGCAGTACTTC. Encoded protein: CASKRTTLYEQYF.

The rearrangement links TRBV18 to TRBJ1-4; D is unclear. Germline V lookup: CDR1 KGHSH, CDR2 LQKENI. V was cut by 3 bases and J by 2 bases, with 10 bases left in between. The CDR3 length is 15 residues. Here the CDR3 reads CASSPPRSTNEKLFF. For the CDR3, the DNA is TGTGCCAGCTCACCCCCCCGCAGTACTAATGAAAAACTGTTTTTT.

The chain couples TRBV5-4 to TRBJ2-2; 10 nucleotides match TRBD2. CDR3 length equals 16 residues. The V segment lost 4 bases and the J segment 2 bases; nucleotides outside the gene matches: 5. Per germline, CDR1 SGHNT and CDR2 YYREEE (reference sequence). The CDR3 loop is CASSPGLAINTGELFF. The CDR3 DNA follows: TGTGCCAGCAGCCCGGGACTAGCGATTAACACCGGGGAGCTGTTTTTT.

V is TRBV7-9 and J is TRBJ2-3, with TRBD2 matching 12 bases. Germline assignment: CDR1 SEHNR and CDR2 FQNEAQ (reference sequence). This CDR3 region has 17 residues. Germline trimming cut 1 base from V and 9 bases from J; bases unmatched to any gene: 11. As DNA, the CDR3 is TGTGCCAGCAGCTTAGGATCTAGCGGGGGGGAGGCGAACACGCAGTATTTT. The encoded protein is CASSLGSSGGEANTQYF. Supplemented by reference TRBV7-9 and TRBJ2-3, the full variable domain reads DTGVSQNPRHKITKRGQNVTFRCDPISEHNRLYWYRQTLGQGPEFLTYFQNEAQLEKSRLLSDRFSAERPKGSFSTLEIQRTEQGDSAMYLCASSLGSSGGEANTQYFGPGTRLTVL.

The gene calls are TRBV11-3 and TRBJ2-5; TRBD1 is a possible D gene (5 bases). The V gene's germline CDR1 is SGHNT and CDR2 YENEEA. The CDR3 contains 15 residues. V was pared by 1 base and J by 0 bases, with 9 bases between. DNA of the CDR3: TGTGCCAGCAGCTTAGTTAAAGGGGACCAAGAGACCCAGTACTTC. It specifies CASSLVKGDQETQYF.

This rearrangement joins TRBV6-4 to TRBJ2-1; the match to TRBD2 covers 11 bases. J was trimmed by 7 bases and V by 0 bases; bases with no gene match: 5. This CDR3 region has 16 residues. Looked up from germline, CDR1 is MRHNA and CDR2 is SNTAGT. In DNA, the CDR3 is TGTGCCAGCAGTGACTCGAAGACTAGCGGGGTTAATGAGCAGTTCTTC. It yields the protein CASSDSKTSGVNEQFF.

This chain joins TRBV2 and TRBJ1-1; 7 bases fit TRBD1. Germline CDR1 is SNHLY and CDR2 is FYNNEI. V lost 0 bases, J lost 8 bases, and 9 bases stayed unmatched. This CDR3 contains 15 residues. The CDR3 loop reads CASSEAPLTGLEAFF. The CDR3 nucleotides read TGTGCCAGCAGTGAAGCGCCCTTGACAGGGCTCGAAGCTTTCTTT.

The gene calls are TRBV7-2 and TRBJ1-1, with D unresolved. The CDR3 covers 13 residues. Germline V gene sequence: CDR1 SGHTA, CDR2 FQGNSA. V was clipped by 1 base and J by 5 bases, with 8 bases between them. The CDR3 nucleotides are TGTGCCAGCAGCTTAGAACGGTTTACTGAAGCTTTCTTT. Protein: CASSLERFTEAFF.

The V gene is TRBV4-1, the J gene TRBJ2-2; 13 bases match TRBD2. Germline CDR1 is MGHRA and CDR2 is YSYEKL. CDR3 length: 14 residues. Trimming at V came to 6 bases and at J to 7 bases, leaving 2 bases not matched to a gene. CDR3 sequence reads: CASRLAGGIGELFF. For the CDR3, the DNA is TGCGCCAGCAGACTAGCGGGGGGGATCGGGGAGCTGTTTTTT.

CDR3 nucleotides: TGTGCCAGCAGCTTAGGTAGTGGCGGGGGGGGTATATATGAGCAGTTCTTC. Protein product: CASSLGSGGGGIYEQFF. This chain links TRBV7-2 with TRBJ2-1, with 9 bases identical to TRBD2. Germline CDR1 and CDR2: SGHTA and FQGNSA. The ends lost 1 base at V and 8 bases at J; junction bases unmatched: 12. This CDR3 region has 17 residues. Supplemented by reference TRBV7-2 and TRBJ2-1, the full variable domain reads GAGVSQSPSNKVTEKGKDVELRCDPISGHTALYWYRQSLGQGLEFLIYFQGNSAPDKSGLPSDRFSAERTGGSVSTLTIQRTQQEDSAVYLCASSLGSGGGGIYEQFFGPGTRLTVL.

The rearrangement links TRBV5-1 to TRBJ1-4, with TRBD1 matching over 7 bases. The V segment lost 4 bases and the J segment 7 bases; nucleotides outside the gene matches: 7. The CDR3 covers 14 residues. Per the germline V gene, CDR1 is SGHRS and CDR2 is YFSETQ. The DNA of the CDR3 is TGCGCCAGCAGCCCCAGGGGGTCGAGTGAAAAACTGTTTTTT. Translation: CASSPRGSSEKLFF.

J is TRBJ2-5 and V is TRBV2, with a weak D call TRBD2 (6 bases). Trimming pared 2 bases from V and 13 bases from J, leaving 17 bases between. Germline assignment: CDR1 SNHLY and CDR2 FYNNEI. The CDR3 length is 13 residues. The CDR3 reads CASSEMGGRDGYF. In DNA form, the CDR3 reads TGTGCCAGCAGTGAAATGGGGGGAAGAGATGGGTACTTC.